This T cell receptor beta chain was identified during a study of cytomegalovirus exposure and HLA in healthy donors. Findings and limits, study-wide: CMV antigen specificity of a few CMV-associated chains was confirmed in vitro. Researchers reported in a later analysis that a missense DCLRE1C variant was tied to TCR beta V- and J-gene trimming. Some V segments (TRBV6-2 and TRBV6-3 among them) were excluded as indistinguishable.

A remark on this clone: Its cognate antigen is unknown.

Those who donated were healthy bone marrow donors. CDR1 is MNHNS, CDR2 SASEGT, per germline. Trimming removed 2 bases from V and 0 bases from J, with 8 bases in between. This CDR3 contains 15 residues. Use of 60 Vbeta and 13 Jbeta primers characterized the PCR. Data came from immunoSEQ multiplex PCR; TCRdb stores just in-frame clones and leaves some out. The sample records some 180,000 clones, under 85% being singletons. This sequence joins TRBV6-1 and TRBJ1-3, with D hard to call. The sequencing sample was made of PBMCs. This clonotype was sampled from a male donor in good health and CMV-seronegative. CDR3 in amino acids: CASSEPRGSGNTIYF. The CDR3 DNA reads as TGTGCCAGCAGTGAACCCCGGGGCTCTGGAAACACCATATATTTT.